Sequencing of this T cell receptor (beta chain) was carried out in a study of blood T cell repertoires in COVID-19. In the study overall: Some COVID-19 samples were acute and others convalescent; all came from the United States, Italy and Spain.

Per the germline V gene, CDR1 is GTSNPN and CDR2 is SVGIG (reference sequence). The CDR3 is 12 amino acids. Trimming took 5 bases from V and 8 from J; bases not matched to a gene: 6. The assay was immunoSEQ multiplex PCR, and TCRdb's table has in-frame clones only and misses some. This sample yields about 280,000 clones, of which 65% to 90% are seen a single time; more than 4.5% belongs to the top ten. This sequence joins TRBV30 and TRBJ2-1; 7 positions match TRBD2. The sample was peripheral blood. This sequence was found in a man aged 50-60 years with active or convalescent COVID-19. CDR3 amino acids: CAWVSGRDEQFF. The CDR3 DNA reads TGTGCCTGGGTTAGCGGGCGGGATGAGCAGTTCTTC.